This T cell receptor beta chain was obtained from a study of identical twins (dated by TCRdb to the mid-2010s). As for the study more broadly: TCR alpha and beta repertoires from monozygotic twins, unrelated adults of various ages and cord blood were deep-sequenced to test whether fetal clonotypes persist. Replicate twin experiments were performed at different times using different library preparation protocols to rule out contamination.

Every donor in the study was a healthy Caucasian. Three pairs of female monozygotic twins, all aged roughly 18 to 29 years, were included in the twin cohort. RNA for TCR libraries was isolated from peripheral blood mononuclear cells. Counted from cysteine to phenylalanine, this CDR3 has 18 amino acids. Solely the CDR3 DNA is kept, with 54 bases framed from the first base. The paper's findings and limits, for the study overall: Compared with coincidental sharing between unrelated individuals, out-of-frame TCR alpha sequences shared between twins had an excess of sequences with low generation probability. Fewer insertions were carried by abundant cord blood beta clonotypes, a similar but weaker trend appeared in young adult naive repertoires, and no such trend appeared in memory repertoires. Because the same donors could not be followed over many years, the conclusions depended on cross-sectional statistical analysis. Zero-insertion analyses could be partly confounded by invariant T cells such as MAIT and iNKT, although diverse VJ usage argued against such confounding for most clonotypes. The excess sharing between twins in beta out-of-frame sequences was weaker because fewer shared sequences reduced the signal-to-noise ratio. Out-of-frame TCR alpha sharing in monozygotic twins was systematically underestimated by recombination models, whereas sharing between unrelated individuals was in agreement with the recombination models.

On this clonotype: Which antigen it targets is not known. One junction end disagrees with the germline gene, perhaps due to a read error.

Library method: 5' RACE. Sequencing was carried out with an Illumina HiSeq 2000. Template switching added a universal primer binding site, and the final cDNA carried a unique molecular identifier that allowed TCR cDNA molecules to be counted accurately. Specific primers in the conserved constant-segment region were used to synthesize first-strand cDNA for the TCR alpha and beta chains. Each cDNA library was double barcoded, with a SMART-Mk sample barcode plus Illumina barcodes, to control for contamination. Two successive PCR steps introduced TruSeq adapter sequences along with Illumina sample barcodes. The TCR alpha and beta cDNA libraries were sequenced on the Illumina HiSeq platform using custom primers. On the authors' methods: MiGEC processed the raw reads to extract unique molecular identifiers, while MiXCR was used to determine the CDR3 positions. For each individual, recombination models were inferred using an EM algorithm with the repgenHMM and IGoR tools. The tcR package in R was used for shared clonotype analysis, with sharing normalized by the product of cloneset sizes. To study raw recombination without the effects of thymic and clonal selection, out-of-frame nonproductive sequences were analyzed. TCRdb reran the public reads through fastp at Q25 and MiXCR, keeping productive beta chains. Entries that share a CDR3 protein sequence are merged under the most common genes and DNA. TCRdb, not the authors, supplied the V and J calls. This sample has hundreds of thousands of distinct CDR3 sequences in its table, and around 8.3% of those were observed once. Around 0.95% of the sample belongs to the ten largest clones.

These data were likewise used in another study, on yellow fever vaccine responses in identical twins. As described in the second report: According to the authors, in identical twins the way T cells responded to vaccination appeared partly convergent and partly personalized. In the study, vaccine-responding T cell clones were precisely tracked in identical twins.

This chain is built from TRBV12-3 or TRBV12-4 and TRBJ2-3; the central 8 bases match TRBD2. The specimen was PBMCs. This receptor was taken from a woman aged 18-29 years in good health. CDR3 reads: CTSSPPRGAGASVDTQYF. The base sequence is TGTACCAGCAGTCCTCCCAGGGGAGCGGGGGCTAGTGTAGATACGCAGTATTTT.